This T cell receptor (beta chain) was sequenced in a study of cytomegalovirus exposure and HLA in healthy donors. Points from the study as a whole: Testing in vitro showed a few CMV-associated chains specific for CMV antigens. Upon later analysis, HLA-associated TCR beta chains proved more clonally expanded than other, equally common chains. Data from an earlier analysis indicated that most TCR beta V segments were productive either about 87% or about 30% of the time. In a later analysis, TCR beta V- and J-gene trimming was associated with a missense DCLRE1C variant.

The ends were cut back, 5 bases at V and 5 bases at J, with 9 bases in the middle. The CDR3 runs to 12 residues. Germline values: CDR1 SNHLY, CDR2 FYNNEI. For this clone: What it binds is unknown.

PCR amplification relied on 60 Vbeta primers (plus 13 Jbeta primers). Method: immunoSEQ multiplex PCR; TCRdb's copy keeps in-frame clones and lacks some. The sample lists 100,000 to 150,000 clones, about three quarters seen once, with over 2% in the top ten. Source material: PBMCs. This sequence originates from a woman between 55 and 75 years old in good health and CMV-seropositive. The chain combines TRBV2 with TRBJ2-5; D gene uncertain. CDR3 DNA: TGTGCCAGCAGTACAGTCCGGGAGACCCAGTACTTC. This codes for CASSTVRETQYF.